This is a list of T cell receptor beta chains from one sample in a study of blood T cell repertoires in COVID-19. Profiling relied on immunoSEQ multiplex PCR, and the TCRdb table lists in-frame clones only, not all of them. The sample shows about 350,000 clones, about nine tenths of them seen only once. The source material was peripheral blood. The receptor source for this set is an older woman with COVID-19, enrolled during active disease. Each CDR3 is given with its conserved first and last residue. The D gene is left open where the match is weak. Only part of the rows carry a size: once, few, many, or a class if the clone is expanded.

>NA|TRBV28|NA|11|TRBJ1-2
CASSRQYGYTF
TGTGCCAGCAGCCGACAGTATGGCTACACCTTC
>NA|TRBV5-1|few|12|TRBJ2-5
CASSLPSETQYF
TGCGCCAGCAGCTTGCCTTCGGAGACCCAGTACTTC
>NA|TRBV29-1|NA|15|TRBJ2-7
CSVHQRQGGTYEQYF
TGCAGCGTTCATCAGAGGCAGGGCGGCACCTACGAGCAGTACTTC
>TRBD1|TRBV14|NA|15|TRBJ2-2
CASSPGTAWPGELFF
TGTGCCAGCAGCCCGGGGACAGCCTGGCCCGGGGAGCTGTTTTTT
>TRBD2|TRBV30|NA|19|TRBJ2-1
CAWTSGGYRAGADYNEQFF
TGTGCCTGGACCTCTGGGGGGTACCGAGCGGGGGCTGATTACAATGAGCAGTTCTTC
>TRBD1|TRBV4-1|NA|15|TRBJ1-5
CASSQGTGVGQPQHF
TGCGCCAGCAGCCAAGGGACAGGGGTCGGTCAGCCCCAGCATTTT
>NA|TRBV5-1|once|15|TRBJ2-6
CASSLQGSGANVLTF
TGCGCCAGCAGCTTGCAGGGGTCTGGGGCCAACGTCCTGACTTTC
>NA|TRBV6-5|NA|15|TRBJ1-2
CASSYSRAGNYGYTF
TGTGCCAGCAGTTACTCGAGGGCCGGGAACTATGGCTACACCTTC
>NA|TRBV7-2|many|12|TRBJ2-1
CASSPGSNEQFF
TGTGCCAGCAGCCCCGGTTCGAATGAGCAGTTCTTC
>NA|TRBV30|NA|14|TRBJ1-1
CAWSLGDGNTEAFF
TGTGCCTGGAGTTTAGGGGATGGGAACACTGAAGCTTTCTTT
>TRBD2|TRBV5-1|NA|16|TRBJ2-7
CASSGWTSGNSYEQYF
TGCGCCAGCAGCGGATGGACTAGCGGGAACTCCTACGAGCAGTACTTC
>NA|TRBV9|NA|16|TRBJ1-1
CASSTPGGEDYTEAFF
TGTGCCAGCAGCACTCCCGGGGGGGAAGACTACACTGAAGCTTTCTTT
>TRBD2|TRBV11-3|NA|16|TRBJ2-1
CASSRTSGGYYNEQFF
TGTGCCAGCAGCCGGACTAGCGGGGGGTACTACAATGAGCAGTTCTTC
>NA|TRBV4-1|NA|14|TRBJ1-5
CASSPPGINQPQHF
TGCGCCAGCAGCCCCCCGGGGATAAATCAGCCCCAGCATTTT
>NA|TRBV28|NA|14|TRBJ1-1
CASGGGGPHTEAFF
TGTGCCAGCGGCGGGGGAGGGCCGCACACTGAAGCTTTCTTT
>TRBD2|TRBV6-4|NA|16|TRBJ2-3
CASSAISGGGTDTQYF
TGTGCCAGCAGTGCGATTAGCGGGGGAGGCACAGATACGCAGTATTTT
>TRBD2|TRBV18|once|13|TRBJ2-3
CASSPGLADTQYF
TGTGCCAGCTCCCCCGGACTAGCAGATACGCAGTATTTT
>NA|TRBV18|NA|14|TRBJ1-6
CASSQAGAGAPLHF
TGTGCCAGCTCACAAGCGGGGGCGGGTGCACCCCTCCACTTT
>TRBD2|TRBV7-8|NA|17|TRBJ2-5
CASSRGLAGGLIETQYF
TGTGCCAGCAGCCGAGGGCTAGCGGGGGGGCTGATCGAGACCCAGTACTTC
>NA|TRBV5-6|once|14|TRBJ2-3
CASKVGRLTDTQYF
TGTGCCAGCAAAGTGGGGCGACTCACAGATACGCAGTATTTT
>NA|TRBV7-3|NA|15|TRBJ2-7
CASSLTGGPSYEQYF
TGTGCCAGCAGCTTAACGGGGGGGCCCTCCTACGAGCAGTACTTC
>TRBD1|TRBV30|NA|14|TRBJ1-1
CAWSHRGRGTEAFF
TGTGCCTGGTCACACAGGGGGCGCGGCACTGAAGCTTTCTTT
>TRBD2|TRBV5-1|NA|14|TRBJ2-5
CASSPGTSYETQYF
TGCGCCAGCAGCCCCGGGACTAGCTATGAGACCCAGTACTTC
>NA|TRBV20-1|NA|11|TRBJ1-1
CSARRAGMDFF
TGCAGTGCTAGAAGGGCAGGGATGGATTTCTTT
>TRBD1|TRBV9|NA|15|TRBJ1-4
CASSQGGRAGEKLFF
TGTGCCAGCAGCCAAGGGGGCAGGGCCGGTGAAAAACTGTTTTTT
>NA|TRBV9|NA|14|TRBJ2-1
CASSVAPLDSSRFF
TGTGCCAGCAGCGTAGCCCCTCTGGACTCCTCGCGGTTCTTC
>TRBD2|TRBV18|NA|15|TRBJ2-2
CASSPRLANTGELFF
TGTGCCAGCTCACCGAGACTAGCCAACACCGGGGAGCTGTTTTTT
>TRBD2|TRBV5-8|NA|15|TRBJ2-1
CASSHRAGGYNEQFF
TGTGCCAGCAGCCACCGAGCGGGGGGGTACAATGAGCAGTTCTTC
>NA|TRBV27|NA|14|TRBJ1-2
CASSSHRVNYGYTF
TGTGCCAGCAGTTCCCACAGGGTAAACTATGGCTACACCTTC
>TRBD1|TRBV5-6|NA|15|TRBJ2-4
CASSGGQGAKNIQYF
TGTGCCAGCAGCGGCGGACAGGGTGCCAAAAACATTCAGTACTTC
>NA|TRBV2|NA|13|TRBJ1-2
CASIPTYNYGYTF
TGTGCCAGCATCCCGACATACAACTATGGCTACACCTTC
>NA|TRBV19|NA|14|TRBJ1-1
CASSRPSSDRTAFF
TGTGCCAGTAGTCGACCTTCCTCGGACAGAACAGCTTTCTTT
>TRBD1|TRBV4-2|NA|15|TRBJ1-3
CASSPKGARGNTIYF
TGTGCCAGCAGCCCAAAGGGGGCGCGAGGAAACACCATATATTTT
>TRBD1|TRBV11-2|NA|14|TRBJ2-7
CASSPGQTLRGQYF
TGTGCCAGCAGCCCGGGACAGACCCTACGAGGGCAGTACTTC
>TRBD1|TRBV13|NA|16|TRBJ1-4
CASSFRGRETNEKLFF
TGTGCCAGCAGCTTCAGGGGGCGGGAAACTAATGAAAAACTGTTTTTT